The 13 T cell receptor beta chains below come from one sample, sequenced in a study of blood T cells in healthy people across ages. It was with a sample-barcoded 5' primer and a J-beta primer mix that a second PCR of roughly 7 to 11 cycles was run. MiXCR, applied by TCRdb to the 5' RACE reads, yields one record per CDR3 protein. The sample lists 730,000 or so distinct CDR3 sequences, 40% to 45% occurring once. Source material: blood. Receptor source: a woman aged 60-75 years in good health.

The rearrangement links TRBV9 to TRBJ2-3; 12 bases align to TRBD2. Germline lookup yields CDR1 SGDLS and CDR2 YYNGEE. Germline trimming cut 4 bases from V and 0 bases from J; bases unmatched to any gene: 12. The CDR3 is made up of 19 amino acids. As DNA, the CDR3 is TGTGCCAGCAGCCCCCTTGGCGGGACTAGCGGGCGAAGCACAGATACGCAGTATTTT. Translation gives CASSPLGGTSGRSTDTQYF. Based on the CDR3 plus reference TRBV9 and TRBJ2-3, the full variable domain is DSGVTQTPKHLITATGQRVTLRCSPRSGDLSVYWYQQSLDQGLQFLIQYYNGEERAKGNILERFSAQQFPDLHSELNLSSLELGDSALYFCASSPLGGTSGRSTDTQYFGPGTRLTVL.

This clonotype showed up just a few times. This sequence joins TRBV27 and TRBJ2-7; the match to TRBD2 covers 8 bases. CDR1 is MNHEY, CDR2 SMNVEV, per germline (reference sequence). V gave up 5 bases and J gave up 4 bases; unmatched junction bases: 10. This CDR3 region has 15 residues. DNA for the CDR3: TGTGCCAGCAGTCCCGCGGGGGGACCCCGATACGAGCAGTACTTC. Translation gives CASSPAGGPRYEQYF.

CDR3 sequence reads: CASSKRTGTSKPEQYF. CDR3 DNA: TGTGCCAGCAGCAAAAGGACCGGGACTAGCAAACCCGAGCAGTACTTC. This chain uses TRBV7-2 with TRBJ2-7, with 9 nucleotides matching TRBD2. CDR1 and CDR2 (germline): SGHTA, FQGNSA. The trim removed 5 bases at V and 6 bases at J, leaving 14 bases unmatched. The CDR3 runs to 16 residues.

J is TRBJ2-7 and V is TRBV9; TRBD1 matches at 7 bases. CDR3 size: 14 residues. The V and J ends lost 0 bases and 2 bases, in that order; junction bases with no gene match: 2. Germline-derived CDR1 and CDR2 are SGDLS and YYNGEE. The CDR3 protein is CASSVEGTAYEQYF. CDR3 in DNA: TGTGCCAGCAGCGTAGAAGGGACAGCCTACGAGCAGTACTTC.

This clonotype was counted only a few times. The J gene is TRBJ2-6, the V gene TRBV15; TRBD1 agrees at 7 bases. Trimming cost V 0 bases and J 0 bases; bases outside gene matches: 8. There are 19 residues in the CDR3. Per germline, CDR1 LNHNV and CDR2 YYDKDF (reference sequence). CDR3 sequence reads: CATSRDERQGVSGANVLTF. The CDR3 DNA sequence: TGTGCCACCAGCAGAGATGAGAGACAGGGTGTCTCTGGGGCCAACGTCCTGACTTTC.

This chain connects TRBV9 to TRBJ2-3; TRBD1 is a possible D gene (6 bases). The V gene lost 3 bases and the J gene lost 0 bases, with 11 bases spanning the gap. CDR1 and CDR2 (germline): SGDLS, YYNGEE. The length of the CDR3 is 15 residues. The CDR3 DNA reads as TGTGCCAGCAGCGCTCGGACAGCCAGCACAGATACGCAGTATTTT. The encoded protein is CASSARTASTDTQYF.

This clonotype was counted a single time. The J gene is TRBJ2-7, the V gene TRBV29-1; 9 bases line up with TRBD1. This CDR3 has 14 residues. The germline V gene has CDR1 SQVTM and CDR2 ANQGSEA. The V gene end was trimmed by 6 bases and the J gene end by 5 bases; junction bases not matched to a gene: 11. The CDR3 here is CSVKEQGAGDEQYF. The CDR3 DNA reads as TGCAGCGTGAAGGAACAGGGGGCCGGGGACGAGCAGTACTTC.

In its sample, this clonotype was seen a few times. The V and J genes are TRBV18 and TRBJ2-3; 14 bases agree with TRBD2. The CDR3 sequence is 17 residues long. Germline values: CDR1 KGHSH, CDR2 LQKENI. Trimming removed 2 bases from V and 5 bases from J; junction bases left unmatched: 6. Written as DNA, the CDR3 is TGTGCCAGCTCACCATCGGGACTAGCGGGAGCTGGAGATACGCAGTATTTT. It yields the protein CASSPSGLAGAGDTQYF. Variable domain in full (rest from reference TRBV18 and TRBJ2-3): NAGVMQNPRHLVRRRGQEARLRCSPMKGHSHVYWYRQLPEEGLKFMVYLQKENIIDESGMPKERFSAEFPKEGPSILRIQQVVRGDSAAYFCASSPSGLAGAGDTQYFGPGTRLTVL.

Only a few counts were recorded for this clonotype. This chain connects TRBV20-1 to TRBJ2-1; tentatively, D is TRBD2 (5 bases). The ends were cut back, 3 bases at V and 10 bases at J, with 10 bases in the middle. The CDR3 runs to 11 residues. The germline V gene has CDR1 DFQATT and CDR2 SNEGSKA (reference sequence). The chain's CDR3 is CSARRTGEQFF. CDR3 DNA sequence: TGCAGTGCTAGGAGAACGGGGGAGCAGTTCTTC.

This clonotype was detected once. The V and J genes are TRBV9 and TRBJ2-5, with D perhaps TRBD1 (7 bases). The V gene lost 0 bases and the J gene lost 11 bases, with 26 bases spanning the gap. CDR3 size: 17 residues. Germline lookup yields CDR1 SGDLS and CDR2 YYNGEE. CDR3 in DNA: TGTGCCAGCAGCGTAGGTCGCAGGGGGGACGACCCTGGAGAGCAGTACTTC. Encoded protein: CASSVGRRGDDPGEQYF.

The V gene is TRBV4-2, the J gene TRBJ2-3, with 14 bases identical to TRBD2. CDR1 and CDR2 from the germline V gene are LGHNA and YNFKEQ. The V gene end was trimmed by 0 bases and the J gene end by 4 bases; junction bases not matched to a gene: 9. The CDR3 is 19 residues long. The CDR3 DNA follows: TGTGCCAGCAGCCAAGAGGGGGGGACTAGCGGGAGAAACGCAGATACGCAGTATTTT. It translates to CASSQEGGTSGRNADTQYF.

This clonotype was seen just once. V usage is TRBV20-1 and J usage is TRBJ1-1; the match to TRBD1 covers 7 bases. Germline-derived CDR1 and CDR2 are DFQATT and SNEGSKA (reference sequence). V was pared by 0 bases and J by 3 bases, with 10 bases of the junction left unmatched. The CDR3 is made up of 16 amino acids. DNA for the CDR3: TGCAGTGCTAGAGATATACACAGGGGTTGGGACACTGAAGCTTTCTTT. It specifies CSARDIHRGWDTEAFF.

In its sample, this clonotype was seen a few times. The chain links TRBV12-3 or TRBV12-4 to TRBJ2-5; D is perhaps TRBD2 (6 bases). Trimming pared 6 bases from V and 1 base from J, leaving 18 bases between. The CDR3 length is 16 residues. Here the CDR3 reads CASSRDGGIPQETQYF. DNA of the CDR3: TGTGCCAGCAGCCGGGATGGCGGGATCCCCCAAGAGACCCAGTACTTC.